A single sample is the source of the 6 T cell receptor beta chains below, sequenced in a study of cytomegalovirus exposure and HLA in healthy donors. Both 60 Vbeta primers and 13 Jbeta primers went into the PCR. The table came from immunoSEQ multiplex PCR; TCRdb's copy has only in-frame clones and leaves some out. This table holds under 65,000 clones. The sequenced sample consisted of PBMCs. These receptors were collected from a middle-aged woman in good health and CMV-seronegative.

The chain couples TRBV7-6 to TRBJ2-3, with 7 bases identical to TRBD2. There are 16 residues in the CDR3. V was clipped by 1 base and J by 0 bases; unmatched bases: 4. In germline, CDR1 is SGHVS, CDR2 FNYEAQ. This CDR3 is CASSLGVAGSTDTQYF. In DNA form, the CDR3 reads TGTGCCAGCAGCTTAGGAGTAGCGGGTAGCACAGATACGCAGTATTTT.

The genes are TRBV6-5 and TRBJ1-1; a weak D match, TRBD1 (6 bases). V lost 6 bases to trimming and J lost 1 base, with 15 bases between them. CDR1 and CDR2 (germline): MNHEY, SVGAGI. The length of the CDR3 is 15 residues. The CDR3 DNA is TGTGCCAGCAGAGCTACAGGGATTGCGAACACTGAAGCTTTCTTT. This translates into CASRATGIANTEAFF.

The chain is built from TRBV4-2 and TRBJ1-1, with D possibly TRBD1 on 6 matching bases. Germline V CDR1 and CDR2: LGHNA, YNFKEQ. The CDR3 is 16 amino acids. With 0 bases removed from V and 1 base from J, the gap between germline ends came to 12 bases. The CDR3 region has the DNA TGTGCCAGCAGCCAAGAGGGGACAAACAAGAACACTGAAGCTTTCTTT. It encodes CASSQEGTNKNTEAFF.

The chain links TRBV28 to TRBJ2-2; TRBD2 matches 7 bases. V was pared by 3 bases and J by 8 bases, with 6 bases of the junction left unmatched. Germline V gene data show CDR1 as MDHEN and CDR2 as SYDVKM. The CDR3 runs 14 residues. The CDR3 coding sequence is TGTGCCAGCAGTTTGGGATTTAGCGGGGGGGAGCTGTTTTTT. The encoded protein is CASSLGFSGGELFF.

The chain recombines TRBV18 with TRBJ2-7; 7 nucleotides agree with TRBD1. V trimming: 5 bases; J trimming: 2 bases; junction bases outside the gene matches: 9. CDR1 KGHSH and CDR2 LQKENI come from the germline V gene. This CDR3 region has 15 residues. The DNA for the CDR3 is TGTGCCAGCTCATCCGGACAGGCGAAAACCTACGAGCAGTACTTC. Residues: CASSSGQAKTYEQYF.

This rearrangement joins TRBV18 to TRBJ2-7; maybe TRBD2 (5 bases). The V end was cut by 5 bases, the J end by 0 bases, with 5 bases between. CDR1 is KGHSH, CDR2 LQKENI, per germline. CDR3 size: 12 residues. The CDR3 bases are TGTGCCAGCTCAGGGAGCTCCTACGAGCAGTACTTC. As protein: CASSGSSYEQYF.